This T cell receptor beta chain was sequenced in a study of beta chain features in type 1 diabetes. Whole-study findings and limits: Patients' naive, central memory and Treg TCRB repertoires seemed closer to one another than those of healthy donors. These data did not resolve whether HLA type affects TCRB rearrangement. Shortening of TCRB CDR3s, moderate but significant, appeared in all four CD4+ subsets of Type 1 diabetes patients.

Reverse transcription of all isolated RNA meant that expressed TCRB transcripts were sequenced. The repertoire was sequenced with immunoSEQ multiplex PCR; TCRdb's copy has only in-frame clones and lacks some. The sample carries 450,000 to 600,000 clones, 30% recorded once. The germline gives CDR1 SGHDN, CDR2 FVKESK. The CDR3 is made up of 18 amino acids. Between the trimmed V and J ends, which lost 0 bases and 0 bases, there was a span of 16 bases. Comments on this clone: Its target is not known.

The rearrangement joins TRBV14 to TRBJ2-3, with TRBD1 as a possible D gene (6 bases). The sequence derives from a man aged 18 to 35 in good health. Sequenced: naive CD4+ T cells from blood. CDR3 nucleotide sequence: TGTGCCAGCAGCCAAGAAGTGTGGGCAGGGGACAGCACAGATACGCAGTATTTT. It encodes CASSQEVWAGDSTDTQYF.